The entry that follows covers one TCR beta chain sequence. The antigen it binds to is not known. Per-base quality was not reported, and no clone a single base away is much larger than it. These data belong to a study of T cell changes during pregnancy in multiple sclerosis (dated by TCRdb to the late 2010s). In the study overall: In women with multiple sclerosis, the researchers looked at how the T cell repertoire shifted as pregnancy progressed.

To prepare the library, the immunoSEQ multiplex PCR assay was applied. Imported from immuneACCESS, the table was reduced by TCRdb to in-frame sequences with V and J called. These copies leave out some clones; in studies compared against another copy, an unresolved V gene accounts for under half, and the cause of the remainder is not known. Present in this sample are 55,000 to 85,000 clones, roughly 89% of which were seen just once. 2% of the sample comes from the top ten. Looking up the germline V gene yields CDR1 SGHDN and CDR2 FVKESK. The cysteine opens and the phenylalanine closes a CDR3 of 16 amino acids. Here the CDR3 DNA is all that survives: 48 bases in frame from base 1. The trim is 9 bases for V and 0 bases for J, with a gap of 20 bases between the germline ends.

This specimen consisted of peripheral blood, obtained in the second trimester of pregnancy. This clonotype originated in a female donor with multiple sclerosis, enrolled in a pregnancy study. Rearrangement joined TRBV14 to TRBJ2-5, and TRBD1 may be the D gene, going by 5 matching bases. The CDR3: CARTRAGKRYQETQYF. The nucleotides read TGTGCCAGGACCAGGGCAGGGAAACGGTACCAAGAGACCCAGTACTTC.